A selection of T cell receptor beta chains follows, all from one sample in a study of T cells in Graves' hyperthyroidism and ophthalmopathy. TCRdb reprocessed the multiplex PCR reads via MiXCR and lists one record per CDR3 protein. The table includes roughly 380,000 distinct CDR3 sequences, roughly 13% detected once. The sample taken for sequencing was blood. Source of these receptors: a woman in her sixties or seventies with Graves' hyperthyroidism. The CDR3 runs from the conserved cysteine through the conserved F or W. The D gene is left open where the match is weak. Clone size is shown for a subset of rows, as once, few, many or a class of expanded clone.

len: 13
v_gene: TRBV7-2
abundance: NA
d_gene: NA
j_gene: TRBJ1-5
CDR3nt: TGTGCCAGCAGCTTAGTTTCTCTTCAGCCCCAGCATTTT
CDR3aa: CASSLVSLQPQHF

len: 13
v_gene: TRBV5-1
abundance: many
d_gene: NA
j_gene: TRBJ2-2
CDR3nt: TGCGCCAGCAGGACCCAGAACACCGGGGAGCTGTTTTTT
CDR3aa: CASRTQNTGELFF

len: 12
v_gene: TRBV27
abundance: NA
d_gene: NA
j_gene: TRBJ2-1
CDR3nt: TGTGCCAGCAGTTCCGGCGACAATGAGCAGTTCTTC
CDR3aa: CASSSGDNEQFF

len: 18
v_gene: TRBV3-1
abundance: few
d_gene: TRBD2
j_gene: TRBJ2-3
CDR3nt: TGTGCCAGCAGCCAAGATGTACTAGCGGGAGGTGCGGCAGATACGCAGTATTTT
CDR3aa: CASSQDVLAGGAADTQYF

len: 14
v_gene: TRBV18
abundance: NA
d_gene: NA
j_gene: TRBJ2-5
CDR3nt: TGTGCCAGCTCACCCCTTAGCGGAGCGGAGACCCAGTACTTC
CDR3aa: CASSPLSGAETQYF

len: 11
v_gene: TRBV3-1
abundance: many
d_gene: NA
j_gene: TRBJ1-2
CDR3nt: TGTGCCAGCAGCCAGGGTGACGGCTACACCTTC
CDR3aa: CASSQGDGYTF

len: 14
v_gene: TRBV19
abundance: few
d_gene: TRBD2
j_gene: TRBJ2-5
CDR3nt: TGTGCCAGTAGAAGGGACTACGCGAGGGAGACCCAGTACTTC
CDR3aa: CASRRDYARETQYF

len: 14
v_gene: TRBV3-1
abundance: NA
d_gene: TRBD1
j_gene: TRBJ2-1
CDR3nt: TGTGCCAGCAGCCACAGGGGGTCCTACAATGAGCAGTTCTTC
CDR3aa: CASSHRGSYNEQFF

len: 16
v_gene: TRBV28
abundance: NA
d_gene: TRBD1
j_gene: TRBJ2-7
CDR3nt: TGTGCCAGCAGTTTATCAAAACAGGGGGCTTACTACGAGCAGTACTTC
CDR3aa: CASSLSKQGAYYEQYF

len: 18
v_gene: TRBV12-3/TRBV12-4
abundance: many
d_gene: NA
j_gene: TRBJ2-6
CDR3nt: TGTGCCAGCAGTTTAAGAGTGCCAGGCCCCTCTGGGGCCAACGTCCTGACTTTC
CDR3aa: CASSLRVPGPSGANVLTF

len: 15
v_gene: TRBV20-1
abundance: many
d_gene: TRBD2
j_gene: TRBJ2-7
CDR3nt: TGCAGTGCGTCTCCCTGGGGGGGGAAAACCTACGAGCAGTACTTC
CDR3aa: CSASPWGGKTYEQYF

len: 15
v_gene: TRBV15
abundance: many
d_gene: NA
j_gene: TRBJ1-4
CDR3nt: TGTGCCACCAGCAGAGGGGAAACAACTAATGAAAAACTGTTTTTT
CDR3aa: CATSRGETTNEKLFF

len: 15
v_gene: TRBV12-3/TRBV12-4
abundance: few
d_gene: NA
j_gene: TRBJ2-2
CDR3nt: TGTGCCAGCAGGGCCCGCGGAGTGAACACCGGGGAGCTGTTTTTT
CDR3aa: CASRARGVNTGELFF

len: 15
v_gene: TRBV11-2
abundance: NA
d_gene: NA
j_gene: TRBJ1-2
CDR3nt: TGTGCCAGCAGCGTTAACCCGGACAGACCCTATGGCTACACCTTC
CDR3aa: CASSVNPDRPYGYTF

len: 18
v_gene: TRBV5-1
abundance: NA
d_gene: TRBD2
j_gene: TRBJ2-1
CDR3nt: TGCGCCAGCAGCTTCGGACTAGCGCGAGTTAGCTCCTACAATGAGCAGTTCTTC
CDR3aa: CASSFGLARVSSYNEQFF

len: 14
v_gene: TRBV7-9
abundance: many
d_gene: NA
j_gene: TRBJ2-5
CDR3nt: TGTGCCAGCAGCTTCAGGAGACCTCAAGAGACCCAGTACTTC
CDR3aa: CASSFRRPQETQYF

len: 15
v_gene: TRBV29-1
abundance: many
d_gene: TRBD2
j_gene: TRBJ2-1
CDR3nt: TGCAGCGTTGAACAGCGGGACGCTCCGGTCCATGAGCAGTTCTTC
CDR3aa: CSVEQRDAPVHEQFF

len: 14
v_gene: TRBV9
abundance: NA
d_gene: TRBD1
j_gene: TRBJ2-1
CDR3nt: TGTGCCAGCAGCGCAACCGGGACAGCCAATGAGCAGTTCTTC
CDR3aa: CASSATGTANEQFF

len: 15
v_gene: TRBV9
abundance: many
d_gene: TRBD1
j_gene: TRBJ2-3
CDR3nt: TGTGCCAGCAGCGGGGACAGGGGACCAACAGATACGCAGTATTTT
CDR3aa: CASSGDRGPTDTQYF

len: 16
v_gene: TRBV28
abundance: many
d_gene: TRBD2
j_gene: TRBJ2-1
CDR3nt: TGTGCCAGCAGTCCCCCTCTAGCGGGAGGGCGGAATGAGCAGTTCTTC
CDR3aa: CASSPPLAGGRNEQFF

len: 19
v_gene: TRBV24-1
abundance: many
d_gene: TRBD2
j_gene: TRBJ2-3
CDR3nt: TGTGCCACCAGTGGTATCGAACTAGCGGGAGCCGCTAGCACAGATACGCAGTATTTT
CDR3aa: CATSGIELAGAASTDTQYF

len: 12
v_gene: TRBV20-1
abundance: NA
d_gene: NA
j_gene: TRBJ1-1
CDR3nt: TGCAGTGCTAGAGCCCCCGGGACTCAGGCTTTCTTT
CDR3aa: CSARAPGTQAFF

len: 13
v_gene: TRBV10-1
abundance: NA
d_gene: NA
j_gene: TRBJ2-5
CDR3nt: TGCGCCAGCAGTGCAAGCGGTCGGGAGACCCAGTACTTC
CDR3aa: CASSASGRETQYF

len: 13
v_gene: TRBV20-1
abundance: many
d_gene: NA
j_gene: TRBJ2-1
CDR3nt: TGCAGTGCCAGAGGGAACCACGGCAATGAGCAGTTCTTC
CDR3aa: CSARGNHGNEQFF

len: 12
v_gene: TRBV29-1
abundance: few
d_gene: NA
j_gene: TRBJ1-1
CDR3nt: TGCAGCGTCGGAGGAATGAACACTGAAGCTTTCTTT
CDR3aa: CSVGGMNTEAFF

len: 16
v_gene: TRBV6-6
abundance: many
d_gene: NA
j_gene: TRBJ2-7
CDR3nt: TGTGCCAGCAGTTACTCGGCACCCCACGGAAACTACGAGCAGTACTTC
CDR3aa: CASSYSAPHGNYEQYF

len: 15
v_gene: TRBV19
abundance: NA
d_gene: TRBD1
j_gene: TRBJ2-1
CDR3nt: TGTGCCAGTAGCGGACAGGGGGTCGGCTACAATGAGCAGTTCTTC
CDR3aa: CASSGQGVGYNEQFF

len: 16
v_gene: TRBV19
abundance: NA
d_gene: NA
j_gene: TRBJ1-1
CDR3nt: TGTGCCAGTAGTATAGATTCGGGGAGGGGGAACACTGAAGCTTTCTTT
CDR3aa: CASSIDSGRGNTEAFF

len: 12
v_gene: TRBV11-2
abundance: many
d_gene: NA
j_gene: TRBJ2-5
CDR3nt: TGTGCCAGCAGCTTACCCGAAGAGACCCAGTACTTC
CDR3aa: CASSLPEETQYF

len: 13
v_gene: TRBV29-1
abundance: many
d_gene: NA
j_gene: TRBJ1-1
CDR3nt: TGCAGCGTTGAAGTTAACAGGAACACTGAAGCTTTCTTT
CDR3aa: CSVEVNRNTEAFF

len: 19
v_gene: TRBV7-9
abundance: NA
d_gene: TRBD2
j_gene: TRBJ2-2
CDR3nt: TGTGCCAGCAGCTTACCCGTGATAGCGGGAGGGCCGAGGACCGGGGAGCTGTTTTTT
CDR3aa: CASSLPVIAGGPRTGELFF

len: 16
v_gene: TRBV6-2/TRBV6-3
abundance: NA
d_gene: TRBD2
j_gene: TRBJ2-7
CDR3nt: TGTGCCAGCAGTTACGGACTAGCGGGACTCTCCTACGAGCAGTACTTC
CDR3aa: CASSYGLAGLSYEQYF

len: 12
v_gene: TRBV20-1
abundance: many
d_gene: NA
j_gene: TRBJ2-5
CDR3nt: TGCAGTGCTAGGGGCCCCCAAGAGACCCAGTACTTC
CDR3aa: CSARGPQETQYF

len: 14
v_gene: TRBV13
abundance: few
d_gene: NA
j_gene: TRBJ2-2
CDR3nt: TGTGCCAGCAGCTTTGAGTTCAACACCGGGGAGCTGTTTTTT
CDR3aa: CASSFEFNTGELFF

len: 15
v_gene: TRBV6-1
abundance: many
d_gene: NA
j_gene: TRBJ2-7
CDR3nt: TGTGCCAGCAGCTTAAGACAGGAGGTCTCCTACGAGCAGTACTTC
CDR3aa: CASSLRQEVSYEQYF

len: 13
v_gene: TRBV18
abundance: many
d_gene: TRBD2
j_gene: TRBJ2-5
CDR3nt: TGTGCCAGCTCCCGCGGGGGGTCCGAGACCCAGTACTTC
CDR3aa: CASSRGGSETQYF

len: 17
v_gene: TRBV20-1
abundance: many
d_gene: NA
j_gene: TRBJ2-7
CDR3nt: TGCAGTGCTAGAGATTTTGGGGCCGGAGGTCTAGCTGCCGAGCAGTACTTC
CDR3aa: CSARDFGAGGLAAEQYF

len: 17
v_gene: TRBV18
abundance: many
d_gene: NA
j_gene: TRBJ2-1
CDR3nt: TGTGCCAGCTCACCTACCTTCGGGGGTACCTCCTACAATGAGCAGTTCTTC
CDR3aa: CASSPTFGGTSYNEQFF

len: 12
v_gene: TRBV20-1
abundance: many
d_gene: NA
j_gene: TRBJ2-7
CDR3nt: TGCAGTGCTAGAGGCAGGGTGGGCGAGCAGTACTTC
CDR3aa: CSARGRVGEQYF

len: 15
v_gene: TRBV12-3/TRBV12-4
abundance: many
d_gene: NA
j_gene: TRBJ1-1
CDR3nt: TGTGCCAGCAGTTCTCCCCGGCGGAACCTCCCCGAAGCTTTCTTT
CDR3aa: CASSSPRRNLPEAFF